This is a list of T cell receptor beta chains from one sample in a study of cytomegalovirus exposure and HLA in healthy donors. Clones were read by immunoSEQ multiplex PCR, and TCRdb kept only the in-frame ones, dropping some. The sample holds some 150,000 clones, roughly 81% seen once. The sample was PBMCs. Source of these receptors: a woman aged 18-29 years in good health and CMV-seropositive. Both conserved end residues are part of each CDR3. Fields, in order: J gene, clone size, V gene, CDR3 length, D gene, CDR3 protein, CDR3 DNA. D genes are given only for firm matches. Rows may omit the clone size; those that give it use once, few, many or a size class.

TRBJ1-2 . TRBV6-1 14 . CASSPGPGSGGYTF TGTGCCAGCAGCCCCGGCCCGGGGAGCGGCGGCTACACCTTC
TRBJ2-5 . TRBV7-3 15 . CASSWRGGVLETQYF TGTGCCAGCAGCTGGCGCGGCGGGGTGCTTGAGACCCAGTACTTC
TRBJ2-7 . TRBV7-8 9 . CASGAEQYF TGTGCCAGCGGAGCCGAGCAGTACTTC
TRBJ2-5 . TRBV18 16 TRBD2 CASSPGSGGVRETQYF TGTGCCAGCTCACCGGGCAGCGGGGGGGTTCGAGAGACCCAGTACTTC
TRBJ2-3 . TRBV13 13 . CASSLRGRDTQYF TGTGCCAGCAGCTTGCGGGGAAGAGATACGCAGTATTTT
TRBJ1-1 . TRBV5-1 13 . CASQKEPNTEAFF TGCGCCAGCCAGAAAGAACCTAACACTGAAGCTTTCTTT
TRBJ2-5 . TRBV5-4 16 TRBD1 CASSSGQGRPQETQYF TGTGCCAGCAGCTCTGGACAGGGTCGACCCCAAGAGACCCAGTACTTC
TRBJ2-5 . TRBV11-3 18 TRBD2 CASSSGTSGGAGAETQYF TGTGCCAGCAGCTCCGGGACTAGCGGGGGGGCAGGTGCGGAGACCCAGTACTTC
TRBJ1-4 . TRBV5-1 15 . CASSLIRGTNEKLFF TGCGCCAGCAGCTTGATCAGGGGAACTAATGAAAAACTGTTTTTT
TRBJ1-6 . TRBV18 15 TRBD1 CASSPPDRGLSPLHF TGTGCCAGCTCACCACCTGACAGGGGGCTTTCACCCCTCCACTTT
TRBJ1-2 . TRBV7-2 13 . CASSKQGRDGYTF TGTGCCAGCAGCAAACAGGGAAGGGATGGCTACACCTTC
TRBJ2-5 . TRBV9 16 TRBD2 CASSPASGLAVGTQYF TGTGCCAGCAGCCCCGCCTCGGGACTAGCGGTTGGGACCCAGTACTTC
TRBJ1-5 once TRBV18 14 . CASSGGTGAQPQHF TGTGCCAGCTCGGGAGGGACCGGGGCCCAGCCCCAGCATTTT
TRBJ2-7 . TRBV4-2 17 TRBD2 CASSQDGRLAVSYEQYF TGTGCCAGCAGCCAAGATGGGAGACTAGCGGTCTCCTACGAGCAGTACTTC
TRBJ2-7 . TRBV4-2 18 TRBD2 CASSLPGTSGGVGYEQYF TGTGCCAGCAGCCTCCCCGGGACTAGCGGGGGGGTGGGTTACGAGCAGTACTTC
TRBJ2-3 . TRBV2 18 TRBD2 CASSGRWQASGGTDTQYF TGTGCCAGCAGCGGGAGGTGGCAGGCTAGCGGAGGCACAGATACGCAGTATTTT
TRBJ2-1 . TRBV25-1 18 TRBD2 CASHTSGGAPSSYNEQFF TGTGCCAGCCATACTAGCGGGGGGGCCCCAAGCTCCTACAATGAGCAGTTCTTC